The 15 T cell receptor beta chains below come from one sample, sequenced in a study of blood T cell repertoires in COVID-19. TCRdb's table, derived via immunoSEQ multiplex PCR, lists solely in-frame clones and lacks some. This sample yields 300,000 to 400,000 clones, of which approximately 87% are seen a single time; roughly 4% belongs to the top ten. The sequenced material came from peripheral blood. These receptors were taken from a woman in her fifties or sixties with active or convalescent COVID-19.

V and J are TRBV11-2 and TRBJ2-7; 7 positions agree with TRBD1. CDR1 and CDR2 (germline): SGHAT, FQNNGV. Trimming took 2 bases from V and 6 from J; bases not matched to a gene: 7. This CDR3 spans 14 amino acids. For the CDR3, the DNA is TGTGCCAGCAGCTTAAGACAGGGAACTCGCGAGCAGTACTTC. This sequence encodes CASSLRQGTREQYF.

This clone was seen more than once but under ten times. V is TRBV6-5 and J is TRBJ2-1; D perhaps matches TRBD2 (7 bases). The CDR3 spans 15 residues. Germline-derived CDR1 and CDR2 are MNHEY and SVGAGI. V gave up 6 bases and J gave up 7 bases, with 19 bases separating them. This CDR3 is CASSLPGGARNEQFF. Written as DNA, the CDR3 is TGTGCCAGCAGCCTCCCGGGGGGCGCGCGAAATGAGCAGTTCTTC.

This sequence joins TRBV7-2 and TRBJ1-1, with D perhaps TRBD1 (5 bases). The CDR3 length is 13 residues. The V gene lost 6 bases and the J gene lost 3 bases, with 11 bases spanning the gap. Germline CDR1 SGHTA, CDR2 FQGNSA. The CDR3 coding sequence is TGTGCCAGCAGTAGGGGTTTGGACACTGAAGCTTTCTTT. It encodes CASSRGLDTEAFF.

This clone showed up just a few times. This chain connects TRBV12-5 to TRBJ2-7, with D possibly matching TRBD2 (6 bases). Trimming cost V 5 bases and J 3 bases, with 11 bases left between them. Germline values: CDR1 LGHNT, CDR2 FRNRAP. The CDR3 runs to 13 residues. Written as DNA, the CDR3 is TGTGCTAGTGGTACGGGGGATTTCTACGAGCAGTACTTC. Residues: CASGTGDFYEQYF.

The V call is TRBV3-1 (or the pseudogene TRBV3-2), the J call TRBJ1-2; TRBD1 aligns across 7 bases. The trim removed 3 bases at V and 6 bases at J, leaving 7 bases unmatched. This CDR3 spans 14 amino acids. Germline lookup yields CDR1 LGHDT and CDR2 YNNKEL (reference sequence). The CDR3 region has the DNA TGTGCCAGCAGCCACGGCGAGGGGGCTGATGGCTACACCTTC. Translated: CASSHGEGADGYTF.

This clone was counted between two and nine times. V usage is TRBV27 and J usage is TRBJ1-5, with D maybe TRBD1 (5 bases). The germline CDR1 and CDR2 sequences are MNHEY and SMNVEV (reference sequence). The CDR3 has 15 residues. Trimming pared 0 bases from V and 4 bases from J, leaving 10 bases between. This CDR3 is CASSLSGVTNQPQHF. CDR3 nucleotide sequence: TGTGCCAGCAGTTTATCAGGGGTCACTAATCAGCCCCAGCATTTT.

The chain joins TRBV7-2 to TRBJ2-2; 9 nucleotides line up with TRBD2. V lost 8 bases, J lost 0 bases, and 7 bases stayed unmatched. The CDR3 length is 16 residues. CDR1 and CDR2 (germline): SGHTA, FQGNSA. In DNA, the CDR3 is TGTGCCAGCCCTCTCCTAGCGGGACCGAACACCGGGGAGCTGTTTTTT. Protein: CASPLLAGPNTGELFF.

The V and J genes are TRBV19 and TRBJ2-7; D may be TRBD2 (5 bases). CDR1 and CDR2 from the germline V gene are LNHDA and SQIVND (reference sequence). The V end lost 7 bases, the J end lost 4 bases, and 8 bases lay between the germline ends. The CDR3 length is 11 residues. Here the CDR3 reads CASKGVYEQYF. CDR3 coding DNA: TGTGCCAGTAAGGGAGTTTACGAGCAGTACTTC.

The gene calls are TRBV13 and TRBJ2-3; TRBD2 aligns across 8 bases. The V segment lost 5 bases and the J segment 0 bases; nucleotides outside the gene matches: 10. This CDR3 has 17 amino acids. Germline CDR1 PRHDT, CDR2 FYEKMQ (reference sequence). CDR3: CASSAGEGGRSTDTQYF. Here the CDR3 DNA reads TGTGCCAGCAGCGCCGGGGAGGGCGGGAGGAGCACAGATACGCAGTATTTT.

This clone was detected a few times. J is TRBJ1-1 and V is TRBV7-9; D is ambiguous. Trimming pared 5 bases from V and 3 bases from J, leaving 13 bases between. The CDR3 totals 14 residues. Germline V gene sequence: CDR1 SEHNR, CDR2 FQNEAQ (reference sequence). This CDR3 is CASSREIRDTEAFF. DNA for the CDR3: TGTGCCAGCAGCCGCGAGATCCGGGACACTGAAGCTTTCTTT.

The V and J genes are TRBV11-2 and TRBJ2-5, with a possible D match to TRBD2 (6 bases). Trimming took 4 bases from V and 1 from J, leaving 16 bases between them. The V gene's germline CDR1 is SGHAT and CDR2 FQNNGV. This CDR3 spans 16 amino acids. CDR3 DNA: TGTGCCAGCAGCTCGGAACGGACTACTCGCCAAGAGACCCAGTACTTC. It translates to CASSSERTTRQETQYF.

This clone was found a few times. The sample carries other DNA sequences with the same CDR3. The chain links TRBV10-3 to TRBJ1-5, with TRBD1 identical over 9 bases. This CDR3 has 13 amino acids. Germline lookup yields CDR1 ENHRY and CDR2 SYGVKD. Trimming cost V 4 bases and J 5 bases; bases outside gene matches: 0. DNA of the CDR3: TGTGCCATCAGTGGGACAGGGGATCAGCCCCAGCATTTT. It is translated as CAISGTGDQPQHF.

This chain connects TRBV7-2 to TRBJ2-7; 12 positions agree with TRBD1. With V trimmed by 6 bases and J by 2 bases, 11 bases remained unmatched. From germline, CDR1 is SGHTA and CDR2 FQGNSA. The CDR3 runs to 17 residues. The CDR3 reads CASSYPGQGALAYEQYF. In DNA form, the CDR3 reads TGTGCCAGCAGTTATCCGGGACAGGGGGCCTTAGCCTACGAGCAGTACTTC.

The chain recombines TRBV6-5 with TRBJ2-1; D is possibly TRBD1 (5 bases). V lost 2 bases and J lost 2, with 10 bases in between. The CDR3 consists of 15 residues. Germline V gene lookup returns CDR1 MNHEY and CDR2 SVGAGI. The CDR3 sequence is CASSYQAGTYNEQFF. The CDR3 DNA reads TGTGCCAGCAGTTACCAGGCAGGGACCTACAATGAGCAGTTCTTC.

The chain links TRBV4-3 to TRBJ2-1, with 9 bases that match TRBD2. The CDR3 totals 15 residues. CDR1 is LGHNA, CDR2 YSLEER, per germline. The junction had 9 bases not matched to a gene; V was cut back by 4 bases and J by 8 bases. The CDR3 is CASSRRGLAMDEQFF. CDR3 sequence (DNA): TGCGCCAGCAGCCGGCGAGGACTAGCGATGGATGAGCAGTTCTTC.